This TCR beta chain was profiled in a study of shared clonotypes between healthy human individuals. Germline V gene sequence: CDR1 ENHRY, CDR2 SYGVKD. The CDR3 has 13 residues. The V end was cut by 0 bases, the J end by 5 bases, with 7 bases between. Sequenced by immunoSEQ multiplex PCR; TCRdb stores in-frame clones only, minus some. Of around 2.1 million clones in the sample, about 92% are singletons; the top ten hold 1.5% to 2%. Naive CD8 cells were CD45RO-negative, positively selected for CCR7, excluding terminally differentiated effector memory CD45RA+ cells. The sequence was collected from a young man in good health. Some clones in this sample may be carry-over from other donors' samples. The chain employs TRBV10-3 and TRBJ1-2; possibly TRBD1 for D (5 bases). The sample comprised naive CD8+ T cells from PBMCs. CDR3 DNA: TGTGCCATCAGTGAGTCGGGGGGGTATGGCTACACCTTC. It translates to CAISESGGYGYTF.